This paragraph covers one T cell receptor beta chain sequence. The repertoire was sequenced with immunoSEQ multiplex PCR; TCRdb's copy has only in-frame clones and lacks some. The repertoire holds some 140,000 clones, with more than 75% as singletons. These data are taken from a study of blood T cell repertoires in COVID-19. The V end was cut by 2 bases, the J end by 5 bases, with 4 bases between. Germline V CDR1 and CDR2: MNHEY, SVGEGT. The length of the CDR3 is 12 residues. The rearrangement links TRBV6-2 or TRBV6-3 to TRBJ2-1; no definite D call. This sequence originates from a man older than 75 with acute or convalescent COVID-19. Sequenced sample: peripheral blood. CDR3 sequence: CASSYPDNEQFF. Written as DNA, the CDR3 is TGTGCCAGCAGTTACCCAGACAATGAGCAGTTCTTC.